The 25 T cell receptor beta chains in this list originate from one sample, sequenced in a study of Ad26.COV2.S vaccination and SARS-CoV-2 variants. The treatment is: 19 received Ad26.COV2.S at low or high dose, single or two shots; roughly five received placebo; per-sample allocation not given. Collection of samples fell on day 63 after the first vaccine or placebo injection. The repertoire was sequenced with immunoSEQ multiplex PCR; TCRdb's copy has only in-frame clones and lacks some. The data hold around 450,000 clones, with about 88% observed a single time. Sequencing was performed on peripheral blood, taken in a trial of Ad26.COV2.S vaccine versus placebo. The receptors come from a person between 18 and 65 years old who received the Ad26.COV2.S COVID-19 vaccine or a placebo.

This chain uses TRBV7-9 with TRBJ2-3; 12 bases fit TRBD2. The V and J ends lost 1 base and 3 bases, in that order; junction bases with no gene match: 5. This CDR3 comprises 17 residues. Germline assignment: CDR1 SEHNR and CDR2 FQNEAQ (reference sequence). CDR3 in DNA: TGTGCCAGCAGCTTAGGACTAGCGGGAGCGGGTACAGATACGCAGTATTTT. This encodes CASSLGLAGAGTDTQYF.

This clone has only a few counts. The rearrangement joins TRBV20-1 to TRBJ2-7; D call uncertain. This CDR3 spans 9 amino acids. CDR1 DFQATT and CDR2 SNEGSKA come from the germline V gene (reference sequence). Trimming removed 5 bases at V and 6 bases at J, with 5 bases between. The CDR3 here is CSARVEQYF. As DNA, the CDR3 is TGCAGTGCTCGGGTCGAGCAGTACTTC.

V gene TRBV10-3 combines with J gene TRBJ2-7; unclear D gene. The CDR3 contains 11 residues. Trimming took off 10 bases at V and 3 bases at J, with 10 bases between the two ends. Germline V gene data show CDR1 as ENHRY and CDR2 as SYGVKD. CDR3 DNA sequence: TGTGCCACGACGGACGGCTACGAGCAGTACTTC. This codes for CATTDGYEQYF.

The chain uses TRBV5-1 and TRBJ2-2, with 12 bases that match TRBD2. The CDR3 has 17 residues. Germline V lookup: CDR1 SGHRS, CDR2 YFSETQ. With V trimmed by 0 bases and J by 5 bases, 5 bases remained unmatched. CDR3 in amino acids: CASSLVPGLAGTGELFF. The CDR3 DNA is TGCGCCAGCAGCTTGGTACCCGGACTAGCGGGAACCGGGGAGCTGTTTTTT. The full variable domain, rest sourced from reference TRBV5-1 and TRBJ2-2, is KAGVTQTPRYLIKTRGQQVTLSCSPISGHRSVSWYQQTPGQGLQFLFEYFSETQRNKGNFPGRFSGRQFSNSRSEMNVSTLELGDSALYLCASSLVPGLAGTGELFFGEGSRLTVL.

The chain joins TRBV9 to TRBJ2-2, with a possible D match to TRBD2 (6 bases). Germline CDR1 SGDLS, CDR2 YYNGEE. V was cut by 1 base and J by 0 bases, with 10 bases left in between. This CDR3 region has 16 residues. CDR3 sequence reads: CASSVTLASNTGELFF. The DNA of the CDR3 is TGTGCCAGCAGCGTAACACTAGCTTCGAACACCGGGGAGCTGTTTTTT.

This chain connects TRBV5-4 to TRBJ1-2, with a possible D match to TRBD1 (6 bases). CDR3 length: 13 residues. The V end lost 4 bases, the J end lost 2 bases, and 9 bases lay between the germline ends. Germline lookup yields CDR1 SGHNT and CDR2 YYREEE (reference sequence). This chain's CDR3 is CASSEDRNYGYTF. The DNA of the CDR3 is TGTGCCAGCAGCGAAGACAGGAACTATGGCTACACCTTC.

The chain joins TRBV7-9 to TRBJ2-1; 8 nucleotides match TRBD1. J lost 8 bases, V lost 3 bases, and 9 bases had no gene match. This CDR3 is 15 amino acids long. Germline assignment: CDR1 SEHNR and CDR2 FQNEAQ (reference sequence). The CDR3 loop is CASSFRQGAFDEQFF. DNA of the CDR3: TGTGCCAGCAGCTTCCGGCAGGGGGCGTTCGATGAGCAGTTCTTC.

J is TRBJ2-1 and V is TRBV20-1; D call uncertain. This CDR3 spans 11 amino acids. Germline V CDR1 and CDR2: DFQATT, SNEGSKA (reference sequence). V lost 3 bases, J lost 9 bases, and 9 bases lay in between. The CDR3: CSARGLREQFF. The CDR3 DNA is TGCAGTGCTAGGGGCTTGCGTGAGCAGTTCTTC.

The chain employs TRBV12-3 or TRBV12-4 and TRBJ1-2, with a weak D call TRBD1 (6 bases). V was shortened by 3 bases and J by 5 bases, with 10 bases between the two germline ends. This CDR3 is built from 13 residues. In DNA form, the CDR3 reads TGTGCCAGCAGTTTCGACAGGACATATGGCTACACCTTC. Translation: CASSFDRTYGYTF.

The chain recombines TRBV18 with TRBJ1-2; D ambiguous. From germline, CDR1 is KGHSH and CDR2 LQKENI. The CDR3 loop spans 12 amino acids. Deletions cut 5 bases from V and 5 bases from J, with 9 bases between. The CDR3 DNA sequence: TGTGCCAGCTCAGTGGAGCCTTATGGCTACACCTTC. Translated, it gives CASSVEPYGYTF.

The rearrangement joins TRBV19 to TRBJ2-2; 11 bases align to TRBD2. The germline gives CDR1 LNHDA, CDR2 SQIVND (reference sequence). V shed 4 bases, J shed 5 bases, and the junction held 6 bases outside the gene matches. The CDR3 loop spans 16 amino acids. As DNA, the CDR3 is TGTGCCAGTAGTAGGCTAGCGGGAGGAGGTACCGGGGAGCTGTTTTTT. This encodes CASSRLAGGGTGELFF.

V usage is TRBV30 and J usage is TRBJ2-2, with D unresolved. The CDR3 runs to 13 residues. The V end lost 2 bases, the J end lost 1 base, and 5 bases lay between the germline ends. Per germline, CDR1 GTSNPN and CDR2 SVGIG (reference sequence). The CDR3 DNA sequence: TGTGCCTGGAGTACAGTGAACACCGGGGAGCTGTTTTTT. Amino acids: CAWSTVNTGELFF.

As for this clone: The sample holds other DNA sequences that translate to the same CDR3. J is TRBJ1-6 and V is TRBV5-8; no firm D call. Trimming took off 3 bases at V and 2 bases at J, with 6 bases between the two ends. There are 14 residues in the CDR3. Germline V gene lookup returns CDR1 SGHTS and CDR2 YDEGEE. CDR3 sequence (DNA): TGTGCCAGCAGCTATGGTCCCTATAATTCACCCCTCCACTTT. This codes for CASSYGPYNSPLHF.

The chain couples TRBV6-5 to TRBJ2-3; the match to TRBD1 covers 8 bases. The germline gives CDR1 MNHEY, CDR2 SVGAGI. The CDR3 length is 14 residues. The V and J ends lost 8 bases and 4 bases, in that order; junction bases with no gene match: 8. CDR3 coding DNA: TGTGCCAGCCGGACAGGGCCCTCCCCAGATACGCAGTATTTT. Encoded protein: CASRTGPSPDTQYF.

This sequence joins TRBV24-1 and TRBJ2-7, with 9 bases matching TRBD2. The germline gives CDR1 KGHDR, CDR2 SFDVKD. The J segment lost 3 bases and the V segment lost 4 bases, leaving 9 bases of the junction unmatched. There are 16 residues in the CDR3. This chain's CDR3 is CATSDPRLAVIYEQYF. The CDR3 bases are TGTGCCACCAGTGACCCCAGACTAGCGGTTATCTACGAGCAGTACTTC.

The table lists this clone with a count of one. The V call is TRBV14, the J call TRBJ2-2; no reliable D call. Trimming stripped 4 bases from V and 0 bases from J, with 3 bases between. The CDR3 sequence is 13 residues long. CDR1 and CDR2 from the germline V gene are SGHDN and FVKESK. The DNA for the CDR3 is TGTGCCAGCAGCCCGTCGAACACCGGGGAGCTGTTTTTT. Translated, it gives CASSPSNTGELFF.

This clone was detected only a few times. V gene TRBV19 combines with J gene TRBJ1-1; D is perhaps TRBD1 (5 bases). Germline V gene lookup returns CDR1 LNHDA and CDR2 SQIVND (reference sequence). The CDR3 loop spans 17 amino acids. The V end lost 2 bases, the J end lost 0 bases, and 16 bases lay between the germline ends. The CDR3 spells CASSIRRFGTMNTEAFF. The CDR3 bases are TGTGCCAGTAGTATACGGCGGTTCGGGACGATGAACACTGAAGCTTTCTTT.

V is TRBV5-3 and J is TRBJ1-1, with D possibly being TRBD1 (5 bases). TRBV5-3 is given ORF status, its function remaining uncertain. The CDR3 totals 14 residues. The germline V and J ends were trimmed by 0 bases and 4 bases, with 10 bases remaining between them. The CDR3 DNA reads as TGTGCCAGAAGCTTGGACCCCGGGGCCACTGAAGCTTTCTTT. It is translated as CARSLDPGATEAFF.

The V gene is TRBV3-1 (or the pseudogene TRBV3-2), the J gene TRBJ1-1, with 9 bases identical to TRBD1. Trimming at V came to 4 bases and at J to 8 bases, leaving 8 bases not matched to a gene. CDR1 LGHDT and CDR2 YNNKEL come from the germline V gene (reference sequence). The CDR3 has 14 amino acids. CDR3 DNA sequence: TGTGCCAGCAGCCTCCGGGACAGGGATTCAGAAGCTTTCTTT. This codes for CASSLRDRDSEAFF.

The V gene is TRBV5-8, the J gene TRBJ2-7; TRBD1 aligns across 8 bases. The CDR3 has 12 amino acids. CDR1 SGHTS and CDR2 YDEGEE come from the germline V gene. V was clipped by 7 bases and J by 13 bases; unmatched bases: 13. CDR3 sequence (DNA): TGTGCCAGCGGTTACGACAGGGGAAGGCGTTACTTC. Encoded protein: CASGYDRGRRYF.

V and J are TRBV13 and TRBJ1-6; 8 bases are a match to TRBD1. CDR3 size: 15 residues. Germline V CDR1 and CDR2: PRHDT, FYEKMQ (reference sequence). The ends lost 5 bases at V and 5 bases at J; junction bases unmatched: 5. Here the CDR3 reads CASSPRGPDNSPLHF. DNA for the CDR3: TGTGCCAGCAGCCCCAGGGGGCCGGATAATTCACCCCTCCACTTT.

This clone has only a few counts. The chain carries TRBV7-2 and TRBJ2-1; 9 bases align to TRBD1. Germline V CDR1 and CDR2: SGHTA, FQGNSA. CDR3 length: 15 amino acids. Trimming at V came to 5 bases and at J to 8 bases, leaving 10 bases not matched to a gene. CDR3 region: CASSAPGTGKDEQFF. The DNA of the CDR3 is TGTGCCAGCAGCGCGCCCGGGACAGGGAAGGATGAGCAGTTCTTC.

The chain joins TRBV18 to TRBJ2-7, with D perhaps assigned TRBD1 or TRBD2 (5 bases each). The CDR3 contains 14 residues. V was shortened by 1 base and J by 7 bases, with 14 bases between the two germline ends. CDR1 is KGHSH and CDR2 is LQKENI in the germline V gene. Here the CDR3 DNA reads TGTGCCAGCTCACCACTCGGGACCCCGGGGGAGCAGTACTTC. Its translation is CASSPLGTPGEQYF.

The V call is TRBV12-3 or TRBV12-4, the J call TRBJ1-4; possible D gene TRBD1, 6 bases. The V end was cut by 6 bases, the J end by 8 bases, with 13 bases between. This CDR3 has 13 amino acids. The CDR3 DNA reads as TGTGCCAGCAGCCTACGGGGGCGCGAAAAACTGTTTTTT. It yields the protein CASSLRGREKLFF.

The chain is built from TRBV13 and TRBJ2-4, with D possibly matching TRBD1 (6 bases). CDR1 and CDR2 (germline): PRHDT, FYEKMQ (reference sequence). CDR3 length: 16 amino acids. The ends were cut back, 3 bases at V and 0 bases at J, with 12 bases in the middle. The chain's CDR3 is CASSFGNREAKNIQYF. CDR3 DNA sequence: TGTGCCAGCAGCTTCGGGAACAGGGAAGCCAAAAACATTCAGTACTTC.